Presented here are 27 T cell receptor beta chains from one specimen sequenced in a study of blood T cell repertoires in COVID-19. Sequenced by immunoSEQ multiplex PCR; TCRdb stores in-frame clones only, minus some. Altogether a few hundred thousand clones are present, 83% being singletons, with the ten largest covering around 1.2%. What was sequenced was peripheral blood. The receptors derive from a woman aged 50 to 60 with acute or convalescent COVID-19.

This rearrangement joins TRBV19 to TRBJ1-2, with D uncertain. The CDR3 loop spans 14 amino acids. Between the trimmed V and J ends, which lost 5 bases and 7 bases, there was a span of 17 bases. Germline V gene data show CDR1 as LNHDA and CDR2 as SQIVND (reference sequence). The CDR3 reads CASSLRTGGSGYTF. The CDR3 DNA follows: TGTGCCAGTAGTCTCCGGACTGGAGGGTCTGGCTACACCTTC.

The V gene is TRBV15, the J gene TRBJ2-1; 8 bases match TRBD2. Germline loops: CDR1 LNHNV, CDR2 YYDKDF (reference sequence). CDR3 length: 18 residues. The ends lost 0 bases at V and 4 bases at J; junction bases unmatched: 11. CDR3 bases: TGTGCCACCAGCAGAGATCTTGAGGCGACTAGCGTGTACAATGAGCAGTTCTTC. As protein: CATSRDLEATSVYNEQFF.

The rearrangement uses TRBV4-1 and TRBJ2-1; the match to TRBD2 covers 11 bases. Germline V CDR1 and CDR2: MGHRA, YSYEKL. The CDR3 is made up of 18 amino acids. V dropped 0 bases and J dropped 12; count of bases not matched to a gene: 16. The CDR3 nucleotides read TGCGCCAGCAGCCAAGATCATAGGGCTAGCGGGGGGAATTGGGGGCAGTTCTTC. Protein sequence: CASSQDHRASGGNWGQFF.

The V call is TRBV7-2, the J call TRBJ2-1, with 9 bases that match TRBD2. Germline lookup yields CDR1 SGHTA and CDR2 FQGNSA. CDR3 length equals 15 residues. The V and J ends lost 2 bases and 12 bases, in that order; junction bases with no gene match: 11. The CDR3 DNA sequence: TGTGCCAGCAGCTTAATGCGGGAGGGGGGCCACTTGCAGTTCTTC. It specifies CASSLMREGGHLQFF.

V gene TRBV18 combines with J gene TRBJ1-1, with TRBD1 identical over 7 bases. Unmatched junction bases numbered 6, after V lost 5 bases and J lost 3 bases. Looked up from germline, CDR1 is KGHSH and CDR2 is LQKENI. The CDR3 covers 14 residues. CDR3 sequence reads: CASSSNRGHTEAFF. The CDR3 DNA reads as TGTGCCAGCTCATCGAACAGGGGTCACACTGAAGCTTTCTTT.

DNA for the CDR3: TGTGCCATCAGTGAGTCAGGAGGGGATGGCGGAAACACCATATATTTT. This sequence encodes CAISESGGDGGNTIYF. The chain employs TRBV10-3 and TRBJ1-3; D possibly corresponds to TRBD1 (5 bases). The germline V and J ends were trimmed by 0 bases and 4 bases, with 13 bases remaining between them. This CDR3 has 16 residues. CDR1 is ENHRY, CDR2 SYGVKD, per germline.

V usage is TRBV9 and J usage is TRBJ1-4, with a weak D call TRBD1 (5 bases). Germline loops: CDR1 SGDLS, CDR2 YYNGEE. The CDR3 is made up of 18 amino acids. With 0 bases removed from V and 0 bases from J, the gap between germline ends came to 15 bases. CDR3 nucleotides: TGTGCCAGCAGCGTAGCTACTGGGGCAGGGTCAACTAATGAAAAACTGTTTTTT. As protein: CASSVATGAGSTNEKLFF.

This chain links TRBV5-1 with TRBJ1-4; TRBD1 is a possible D gene (6 bases). Trimming took off 6 bases at V and 8 bases at J, with 20 bases between the two ends. CDR3 length: 15 residues. CDR1 SGHRS and CDR2 YFSETQ come from the germline V gene. CDR3 sequence reads: CASTVGAGEREKLFF. The CDR3 region has the DNA TGCGCCAGCACTGTGGGGGCAGGGGAGAGAGAAAAACTGTTTTTT.

This clone came up once. This rearrangement joins TRBV4-2 to TRBJ2-3, with D possibly TRBD2 on 6 matching bases. Between the trimmed V and J ends, which lost 0 bases and 5 bases, there was a span of 9 bases. This CDR3 comprises 14 residues. Germline V gene lookup returns CDR1 LGHNA and CDR2 YNFKEQ. CDR3 coding DNA: TGTGCCAGCAGCCAAGAACGGGGAGGAGATACGCAGTATTTT. As protein: CASSQERGGDTQYF.

The chain recombines TRBV7-6 with TRBJ1-1; maybe TRBD1 (6 bases). The CDR3 is 14 residues long. Trimming shortened V by 3 bases and J by 3 bases, and 11 bases separated the two germline ends. Germline V gene data show CDR1 as SGHVS and CDR2 as FNYEAQ. The CDR3 DNA is TGTGCCAGCAGCTTGGAGGACAGTTACACTGAAGCTTTCTTT. It yields the protein CASSLEDSYTEAFF.

The rearrangement uses TRBV5-8 and TRBJ1-4, with TRBD1 matching over 7 bases. With V trimmed by 0 bases and J by 3 bases, 5 bases remained unmatched. The CDR3 length is 16 residues. Germline V lookup: CDR1 SGHTS, CDR2 YDEGEE. The CDR3: CASSLEGTAPNEKLFF. For the CDR3, the DNA is TGTGCCAGCAGCTTGGAAGGGACAGCGCCTAATGAAAAACTGTTTTTT.

The V and J genes are TRBV2 and TRBJ2-1; D is perhaps TRBD1 (6 bases). The CDR3 consists of 13 residues. CDR1 is SNHLY, CDR2 FYNNEI, per germline. The germline V and J ends were trimmed by 7 bases and 3 bases, with 10 bases remaining between them. The CDR3: CASNGRGYNEQFF. In DNA, the CDR3 is TGTGCCAGCAATGGCAGGGGCTACAATGAGCAGTTCTTC.

V gene TRBV7-9 combines with J gene TRBJ1-1; D is ambiguous. There are 13 residues in the CDR3. The germline V and J ends were trimmed by 5 bases and 1 base, with 8 bases remaining between them. In germline, CDR1 is SEHNR, CDR2 FQNEAQ (reference sequence). The CDR3 sequence is CASSRGANTEAFF. The CDR3 DNA follows: TGTGCCAGCAGCCGGGGTGCGAACACTGAAGCTTTCTTT. The full variable domain, rest sourced from reference TRBV7-9 and TRBJ1-1, is DTGVSQNPRHKITKRGQNVTFRCDPISEHNRLYWYRQTLGQGPEFLTYFQNEAQLEKSRLLSDRFSAERPKGSFSTLEIQRTEQGDSAMYLCASSRGANTEAFFGQGTRLTVV.

The chain combines TRBV6-2 or TRBV6-3 with TRBJ2-7, with D uncertain. Trimming shortened V by 5 bases and J by 6 bases, and 14 bases separated the two germline ends. The length of the CDR3 is 13 residues. Per the germline V gene, CDR1 is MNHEY and CDR2 is SVGEGT. The CDR3 loop reads CASSRDSGAEQYF. CDR3 coding DNA: TGTGCCAGCAGTCGCGACTCCGGTGCCGAGCAGTACTTC.

This clone was recorded once. The rearrangement links TRBV5-1 to TRBJ2-1; TRBD1 aligns across 12 bases. The CDR3 covers 15 residues. CDR1 and CDR2 (germline): SGHRS, YFSETQ. V trimming: 3 bases; J trimming: 5 bases; junction bases outside the gene matches: 3. The CDR3 sequence: CASSSGDRGHNEQFF. The CDR3 nucleotides read TGCGCCAGCAGCTCGGGGGACAGGGGGCACAATGAGCAGTTCTTC. The full variable domain, rest sourced from reference TRBV5-1 and TRBJ2-1, is KAGVTQTPRYLIKTRGQQVTLSCSPISGHRSVSWYQQTPGQGLQFLFEYFSETQRNKGNFPGRFSGRQFSNSRSEMNVSTLELGDSALYLCASSSGDRGHNEQFFGPGTRLTVL.

V usage is TRBV6-1 and J usage is TRBJ1-5; no clear D gene. The CDR3 sequence is 17 residues long. Germline V gives CDR1 MNHNS, CDR2 SASEGT. V shed 2 bases and J shed 0 bases, with 14 bases lying between them. CDR3 bases: TGTGCCAGCAGTGAAACGGTACAGCTGTATAGCAATCAGCCCCAGCATTTT. As protein: CASSETVQLYSNQPQHF.

The gene calls are TRBV20-1 and TRBJ1-1; TRBD1 aligns across 7 bases. This CDR3 contains 13 residues. The germline V gene has CDR1 DFQATT and CDR2 SNEGSKA (reference sequence). Trimming cost V 3 bases and J 4 bases; bases outside gene matches: 5. The CDR3 DNA reads as TGCAGTGCTAGTGGTCCAGGGGGCACTGAAGCTTTCTTT. It specifies CSASGPGGTEAFF.

This clone appeared a few times. The chain has TRBV25-1 and TRBJ1-1; D possibly corresponds to TRBD1 (5 bases). Germline V gives CDR1 MGHDK, CDR2 SYGVNS. The CDR3 consists of 16 residues. V lost 8 bases to trimming and J lost 2 bases, with 21 bases between them. The CDR3 DNA follows: TGTGCCAGCCCTTGCCGGGGGAATGCCATAAACACTGAAGCTTTCTTT. As protein: CASPCRGNAINTEAFF.

The chain is built from TRBV18 and TRBJ2-7, with TRBD1 as a possible D gene (5 bases). V gave up 2 bases and J gave up 6 bases, with 11 bases separating them. The germline V gene encodes CDR1 KGHSH and CDR2 LQKENI. There are 13 residues in the CDR3. The CDR3 bases are TGTGCCAGCTCACCAAATGATACAGGCGAGCAGTACTTC. This gives the protein CASSPNDTGEQYF.

The chain uses TRBV24-1 and TRBJ2-2; D might be TRBD1 (6 bases). V lost 5 bases to trimming and J lost 3 bases, with 12 bases between them. CDR3 length: 15 amino acids. Germline CDR1 reads KGHDR; CDR2 reads SFDVKD. The CDR3 spells CATSVGDTHTGELFF. For the CDR3, the DNA is TGTGCCACCAGTGTTGGGGACACGCACACCGGGGAGCTGTTTTTT.

The chain couples TRBV5-5 to TRBJ1-1, with no clear D. V was trimmed by 2 bases and J by 6 bases, leaving 14 bases between them. This CDR3 region has 14 residues. Germline lookup yields CDR1 SGHKS and CDR2 YYEKEE (reference sequence). CDR3 residues: CASSLSPGEAEAFF. CDR3 sequence (DNA): TGTGCCAGCAGCTTAAGCCCCGGCGAGGCTGAAGCTTTCTTT.

The gene calls are TRBV6-1 and TRBJ1-2; 7 bases align to TRBD1. Trimming at V came to 0 bases and at J to 5 bases, leaving 3 bases not matched to a gene. Germline CDR1 MNHNS, CDR2 SASEGT. This CDR3 has 14 amino acids. CDR3 sequence reads: CASSEATGRYGYTF. The CDR3 DNA follows: TGTGCCAGCAGTGAAGCGACAGGGCGGTATGGCTACACCTTC.

This chain connects TRBV4-1 to TRBJ1-1; 8 positions match TRBD1. Germline CDR1 MGHRA, CDR2 YSYEKL. The J segment lost 2 bases and the V segment lost 4 bases, leaving 9 bases of the junction unmatched. There are 16 residues in the CDR3. CDR3 region: CASSPRDRSANTEAFF. CDR3 nucleotides: TGCGCCAGCAGCCCCCGGGACAGGTCTGCAAACACTGAAGCTTTCTTT.

This chain connects TRBV6-4 to TRBJ2-2; 8 positions match TRBD1. The CDR3 sequence is 14 residues long. Germline trimming cut 2 bases from V and 6 bases from J; bases unmatched to any gene: 2. Per germline, CDR1 MRHNA and CDR2 SNTAGT. CDR3: CASSDTTGAGELFF. CDR3 nucleotide sequence: TGTGCCAGCAGTGACACGACAGGGGCCGGGGAGCTGTTTTTT.

This clone appeared a single time. The V gene is TRBV6-5, the J gene TRBJ2-2; 7 positions agree with TRBD1. The length of the CDR3 is 15 residues. In germline, CDR1 is MNHEY, CDR2 SVGAGI. With V trimmed by 8 bases and J by 0 bases, 6 bases remained unmatched. The CDR3 here is CASGPGTANTGELFF. As DNA, the CDR3 is TGTGCCAGCGGGCCCGGGACAGCGAACACCGGGGAGCTGTTTTTT.

This chain connects TRBV10-3 to TRBJ2-2, with D perhaps matching TRBD2 (6 bases). Germline assignment: CDR1 ENHRY and CDR2 SYGVKD. The CDR3 totals 15 residues. The V end was cut by 4 bases, the J end by 6 bases, with 15 bases between. CDR3 protein: CAISGDGRGAGELFF. The CDR3 DNA is TGTGCCATCAGTGGGGACGGGAGAGGGGCCGGGGAGCTGTTTTTT.

J is TRBJ2-5 and V is TRBV3-1 (or the pseudogene TRBV3-2), with 9 bases matching TRBD2. Germline values: CDR1 LGHDT, CDR2 YNNKEL (reference sequence). The junction had 13 bases not matched to a gene; V was cut back by 0 bases and J by 5 bases. The CDR3 loop spans 18 amino acids. CDR3 sequence: CASSQEMGSGGVRETQYF. The CDR3 DNA reads as TGTGCCAGCAGCCAAGAGATGGGTAGCGGGGGTGTCCGCGAGACCCAGTACTTC.